This T cell receptor beta chain appears in the sequencing data of a study of cytomegalovirus exposure and HLA in healthy donors. Study results and limitations: The authors excluded some V segments, including TRBV6-2 and TRBV6-3, as indistinguishable.

The primer mix had 60 Vbeta and 13 Jbeta primers. Repertoires were generated with immunoSEQ multiplex PCR, while TCRdb's copy carries only in-frame clones and drops some. The sample contains about 140,000 clones, about 80% of which appear only once. CDR3 length equals 13 residues. In germline, CDR1 is GTSNPN, CDR2 SVGIG (reference sequence). Concerning this clone: Its antigen is not identified.

The chain uses TRBV30 and TRBJ2-1, with TRBD1 matching 12 bases. This receptor was obtained from a man between 18 and 29 years old in good health and CMV-seronegative. The specimen was PBMCs. DNA for the CDR3: TGTGCTCAGGGACAGGGGGCGGGAAATGAGCAGTTCTTC. Amino acid sequence: CAQGQGAGNEQFF.